The 22 T cell receptor beta chains below come from one sample, sequenced in a study of graft-versus-host responses after intestinal transplantation. The repertoire was sequenced with immunoSEQ multiplex PCR; TCRdb's copy has only in-frame clones and lacks some. The top ten clones hold 0.5% to 0.6% of a sample with about 110,000 clones, 80% to 95% of them seen once. Which antigens these TCRs recognize remains unknown. The sequencing here drew on unstimulated CD8+ T cells sorted from spleen or lymph node cells, taken before intestinal transplant. Source of these receptors: a human donor who received an intestinal transplant.

The rearrangement joins TRBV5-1 to TRBJ1-1, with a tentative D call TRBD1 (6 bases). Germline V gives CDR1 SGHRS, CDR2 YFSETQ. V was clipped by 5 bases and J by 4 bases, with 15 bases between them. This CDR3 contains 14 residues. The CDR3 region is CASSRGWGGTEAFF. In DNA, the CDR3 is TGCGCCAGCAGTAGGGGGTGGGGGGGCACTGAAGCTTTCTTT.

This clone was recorded once. The CDR3 coding sequence is TGTGCCAGCAGTTTAACCCCCGGGGGTGAGGAGCAGTACTTC. This translates into CASSLTPGGEEQYF. The rearrangement uses TRBV28 and TRBJ2-7; D perhaps matches TRBD2 (6 bases). V dropped 2 bases and J dropped 7 bases, with 15 bases sitting between them. This CDR3 has 14 amino acids. CDR1 is MDHEN, CDR2 SYDVKM, per germline. Supplemented by reference TRBV28 and TRBJ2-7, the full variable domain reads DVKVTQSSRYLVKRTGEKVFLECVQDMDHENMFWYRQDPGLGLRLIYFSYDVKMKEKGDIPEGYSVSREKKERFSLILESASTNQTSMYLCASSLTPGGEEQYFGPGTRLTVT.

The rearrangement uses TRBV2 and TRBJ2-1; 9 nucleotides line up with TRBD2. Germline V lookup: CDR1 SNHLY, CDR2 FYNNEI. The CDR3 extends over 15 amino acids. The junction had 3 bases not matched to a gene; V was cut back by 1 base and J by 5 bases. CDR3: CASSEGLAENNEQFF. The CDR3 nucleotides are TGTGCCAGCAGTGAAGGACTAGCGGAGAACAATGAGCAGTTCTTC.

The genes are TRBV9 and TRBJ2-1, with TRBD1 matching 7 bases. Germline V gene data show CDR1 as SGDLS and CDR2 as YYNGEE. The CDR3 extends over 16 amino acids. V lost 4 bases and J lost 6; bases outside the gene matches: 13. The CDR3 nucleotides read TGTGCCAGCAGCCTCCCCCCGGGACAGCCCATCAATGAGCAGTTCTTC. It translates to CASSLPPGQPINEQFF.

The chain joins TRBV6-6 to TRBJ1-1; no clear D gene. With 0 bases removed from V and 1 base from J, the gap between germline ends came to 3 bases. The CDR3 sequence is 13 residues long. In germline, CDR1 is MNHNY, CDR2 SVGAGI (reference sequence). CDR3 amino acids: CASSYSKNTEAFF. The CDR3 region has the DNA TGTGCCAGCAGTTACTCGAAGAACACTGAAGCTTTCTTT.

CDR3 DNA: TGTGCCAGCAGCTTATGGACTAGTTGGCTTTACAATGAGCAGTTCTTC. Protein: CASSLWTSWLYNEQFF. The chain joins TRBV11-3 to TRBJ2-1, with TRBD2 identical over 7 bases. J was trimmed by 4 bases and V by 2 bases; bases with no gene match: 8. Germline V gives CDR1 SGHNT, CDR2 YENEEA. This CDR3 contains 16 residues.

This sequence joins TRBV11-2 and TRBJ2-5; the D is unclear. The CDR3 has 14 amino acids. Trimming cost V 3 bases and J 1 base, with 9 bases left between them. Germline values: CDR1 SGHAT, CDR2 FQNNGV. The CDR3 loop is CASSFDWLQETQYF. Written as DNA, the CDR3 is TGTGCCAGCAGCTTTGACTGGCTCCAAGAGACCCAGTACTTC.

The chain combines TRBV10-1 with TRBJ2-1; 8 bases agree with TRBD2. V lost 4 bases and J lost 8; bases outside the gene matches: 10. The CDR3 length is 15 residues. Germline V gene data show CDR1 as WNHNN and CDR2 as SYGVQD (reference sequence). The DNA for the CDR3 is TGCGCCAGCAGTGGGTCACTAGCGGAATCGGATGAGCAGTTCTTC. Protein sequence: CASSGSLAESDEQFF.

The genes are TRBV11-3 and TRBJ2-5; 9 nucleotides line up with TRBD2. With V trimmed by 4 bases and J by 3 bases, 6 bases remained unmatched. This CDR3 contains 15 residues. CDR1 is SGHNT, CDR2 YENEEA, per germline. The CDR3 sequence is CASSWGEREEETQYF. The DNA for the CDR3 is TGTGCCAGCAGCTGGGGGGAGCGGGAGGAAGAGACCCAGTACTTC.

The chain is built from TRBV27 and TRBJ1-1; D uncertain. CDR3 size: 11 residues. Trimming left V 7 bases short and J 2 bases short, with 5 bases between. Germline CDR1 reads MNHEY; CDR2 reads SMNVEV (reference sequence). In DNA form, the CDR3 reads TGTGCCAGCATTGTAAACACTGAAGCTTTCTTT. Protein sequence: CASIVNTEAFF.

This clone was observed a handful of times. The chain employs TRBV19 and TRBJ2-7; D is perhaps TRBD1 or TRBD2 (5 bases each). V lost 3 bases to trimming and J lost 3 bases, with 12 bases between them. The CDR3 has 14 amino acids. The germline CDR1 and CDR2 sequences are LNHDA and SQIVND (reference sequence). The DNA for the CDR3 is TGTGCCAGTAGTATGAGGGCAGGGAGCTACGAGCAGTACTTC. It is translated as CASSMRAGSYEQYF.

This chain connects TRBV6-5 to TRBJ2-7; D is uncertain. Germline CDR1 is MNHEY and CDR2 is SVGAGI. V shed 2 bases and J shed 2 bases, with 13 bases lying between them. The CDR3 covers 15 residues. In DNA, the CDR3 is TGTGCCAGCAGTTACGGCAGCACTTTCACCTACGAGCAGTACTTC. This sequence encodes CASSYGSTFTYEQYF.

The chain couples TRBV19 to TRBJ2-7; D gene uncertain. The CDR3 loop spans 15 amino acids. The V end lost 7 bases, the J end lost 3 bases, and 19 bases lay between the germline ends. CDR1 LNHDA and CDR2 SQIVND come from the germline V gene (reference sequence). As DNA, the CDR3 is TGTGCCAGTAACCCTCTATACAGTACGCGCTACGAGCAGTACTTC. It encodes CASNPLYSTRYEQYF. Combining the CDR3 with reference TRBV19 and TRBJ2-7 gives the whole variable domain DGGITQSPKYLFRKEGQNVTLSCEQNLNHDAMYWYRQDPGQGLRLIYYSQIVNDFQKGDIAEGYSVSREKKESFPLTVTSAQKNPTAFYLCASNPLYSTRYEQYFGPGTRLTVT.

The CDR3 DNA sequence: TGTGCCAGCAGCTTAGGAGTCCCCGCAGGGTCGAGTGAAGCTTTCTTT. Translation gives CASSLGVPAGSSEAFF. V is TRBV11-2 and J is TRBJ1-1; TRBD1 might be the D (5 bases). V gave up 1 base and J gave up 7 bases, with 19 bases separating them. This CDR3 region has 16 residues. Germline V gene lookup returns CDR1 SGHAT and CDR2 FQNNGV.

The CDR3 region has the DNA TGTGCCAGCAGCCCCGGCTTAGCGGGAGGACAGAACACCGGGGAGCTGTTTTTT. Its protein product is CASSPGLAGGQNTGELFF. The chain combines TRBV7-9 with TRBJ2-2; 10 bases fit TRBD2. This CDR3 is built from 18 residues. The germline V gene encodes CDR1 SEHNR and CDR2 FQNEAQ (reference sequence). Trimming removed 5 bases from V and 1 base from J; junction bases left unmatched: 10.

J is TRBJ2-7 and V is TRBV13, with TRBD1 identical over 9 bases. V gave up 6 bases and J gave up 2 bases; unmatched junction bases: 11. The CDR3 covers 16 residues. CDR1 PRHDT and CDR2 FYEKMQ come from the germline V gene (reference sequence). CDR3 sequence: CASSHAGTGMPYEQYF. CDR3 sequence (DNA): TGTGCCAGCAGTCATGCCGGGACAGGGATGCCCTACGAGCAGTACTTC. The full variable domain, in which reference TRBV13 and TRBJ2-7 provide the parts outside the CDR3, is AAGVIQSPRHLIKEKRETATLKCYPIPRHDTVYWYQQGPGQDPQFLISFYEKMQSDKGSIPDRFSAQQFSDYHSELNMSSLELGDSALYFCASSHAGTGMPYEQYFGPGTRLTVT.

The CDR3 nucleotides are TGTGCCAGCAGCCCCTCTAGCGGGAGGATCGATCAGTACTTC. Translation gives CASSPSSGRIDQYF. This chain joins TRBV9 and TRBJ2-7; 11 bases fit TRBD2. The CDR3 totals 14 residues. Germline CDR1 reads SGDLS; CDR2 reads YYNGEE. V trimming: 4 bases; J trimming: 10 bases; junction bases outside the gene matches: 10.

This clone came up a few times. J is TRBJ1-4 and V is TRBV6-4, with D unclear. The CDR3 length is 13 residues. V shed 9 bases and J shed 0 bases, with 8 bases lying between them. Germline-derived CDR1 and CDR2 are MRHNA and SNTAGT. CDR3 protein: CARPPATNEKLFF. The DNA for the CDR3 is TGTGCCAGACCTCCAGCAACTAATGAAAAACTGTTTTTT.

V gene TRBV9 combines with J gene TRBJ2-1; TRBD2 matches 7 bases. The V gene end was trimmed by 1 base and the J gene end by 5 bases; junction bases not matched to a gene: 9. The CDR3 totals 16 residues. Germline CDR1 SGDLS, CDR2 YYNGEE. Here the CDR3 DNA reads TGTGCCAGCAGCGTATTTGGGGAGGGCCAGAACAATGAGCAGTTCTTC. Its translation: CASSVFGEGQNNEQFF.

The chain links TRBV5-1 to TRBJ2-1; D not certain. Germline CDR1 and CDR2: SGHRS and YFSETQ. Trimming removed 1 base from V and 3 bases from J, with 8 bases in between. This CDR3 region has 14 residues. The CDR3 loop is CASSLNTFYNEQFF. CDR3 nucleotides: TGCGCCAGCAGCTTGAACACCTTCTACAATGAGCAGTTCTTC.

The table lists this clone with a few counts. The CDR3 region is CASSPTGMGEQYF. In DNA form, the CDR3 reads TGTGCCAGTAGCCCGACAGGGATGGGCGAGCAGTACTTC. V usage is TRBV19 and J usage is TRBJ2-7, with 7 bases lining up with TRBD1. Trimming at V came to 6 bases and at J to 6 bases, leaving 8 bases not matched to a gene. CDR1 LNHDA and CDR2 SQIVND come from the germline V gene (reference sequence). The length of the CDR3 is 13 residues.

The genes are TRBV16 and TRBJ2-1, with 10 bases aligning to TRBD2. The J segment lost 1 base and the V segment lost 7 bases, leaving 10 bases of the junction unmatched. The CDR3 totals 17 residues. Germline CDR1 is KGHSY and CDR2 is FQNENV. The CDR3 spells CASTRAGGGGSYNEQFF. The CDR3 coding sequence is TGTGCCAGCACCCGAGCGGGAGGGGGAGGATCCTACAATGAGCAGTTCTTC.